This T cell receptor beta chain originates from a study of T cells in localized non-small cell lung cancer. V was pared by 4 bases and J by 5 bases, with 14 bases between. Germline V gene sequence: CDR1 SEHNR, CDR2 FQNEAQ (reference sequence). This CDR3 region has 14 residues. Only in-frame clones appear in the TCRdb table, and some are missing; sequencing was by immunoSEQ multiplex PCR. The sample has tens of thousands of clones, roughly four fifths seen once; the top ten hold roughly 13%. The clonotype originates from a female donor older than 55 with stage I lung adenocarcinoma. The genes are TRBV7-9 and TRBJ1-2, with D possibly matching TRBD1 (5 bases). Material: peripheral blood, obtained before any cancer treatment. CDR3 DNA sequence: TGTGCCAGCAGCTCCTCCGGGACTGATTATGGCTACACCTTC. Translating it yields CASSSSGTDYGYTF.